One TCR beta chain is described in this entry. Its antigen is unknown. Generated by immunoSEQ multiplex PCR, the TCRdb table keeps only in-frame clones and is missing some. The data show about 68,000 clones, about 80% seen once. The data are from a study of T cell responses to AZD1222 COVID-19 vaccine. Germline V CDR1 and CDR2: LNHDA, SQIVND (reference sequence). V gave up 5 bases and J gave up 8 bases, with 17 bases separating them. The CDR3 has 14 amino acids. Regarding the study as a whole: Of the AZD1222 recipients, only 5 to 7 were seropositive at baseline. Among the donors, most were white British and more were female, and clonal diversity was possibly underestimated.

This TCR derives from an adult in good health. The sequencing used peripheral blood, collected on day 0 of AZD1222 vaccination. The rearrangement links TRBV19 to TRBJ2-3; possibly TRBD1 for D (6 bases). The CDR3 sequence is CASSSQQGVGTQYF. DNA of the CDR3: TGTGCCAGTAGTTCACAACAGGGAGTGGGTACGCAGTATTTT. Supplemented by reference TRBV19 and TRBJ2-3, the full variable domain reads DGGITQSPKYLFRKEGQNVTLSCEQNLNHDAMYWYRQDPGQGLRLIYYSQIVNDFQKGDIAEGYSVSREKKESFPLTVTSAQKNPTAFYLCASSSQQGVGTQYFGPGTRLTVL.